Shown below are 30 T cell receptor beta chains from a single sample sequenced in a study of blood T cell repertoires in COVID-19. The method was immunoSEQ multiplex PCR; TCRdb's version includes in-frame clones alone and lacks a portion of them. The data hold 120,000 or so clones, with 60% to 80% observed a single time. Sequencing was done on a sample of peripheral blood. All receptors come from a man aged 55 to 69 with acute or convalescent COVID-19.

The chain employs TRBV24-1 and TRBJ2-5, with D tentatively TRBD2 (6 bases). Looked up from germline, CDR1 is KGHDR and CDR2 is SFDVKD. Trimming took off 3 bases at V and 1 base at J, with 14 bases between the two ends. The CDR3 contains 16 residues. For the CDR3, the DNA is TGTGCCACCAGTGATACCCAGGGTAGCGGCCAAGAGACCCAGTACTTC. This sequence encodes CATSDTQGSGQETQYF.

The chain links TRBV25-1 to TRBJ2-2; the D gene is possibly TRBD1 (6 bases). V shed 1 base and J shed 5 bases, with 8 bases lying between them. CDR3 length equals 14 residues. Germline values: CDR1 MGHDK, CDR2 SYGVNS. For the CDR3, the DNA is TGTGCCAGCAGTGAATCGACAGGTACCGGGGAGCTGTTTTTT. Amino acids: CASSESTGTGELFF.

This clone was detected a few times. The chain links TRBV12-5 to TRBJ1-3, with TRBD1 as a possible D gene (6 bases). The CDR3 loop spans 17 amino acids. Germline CDR1 and CDR2: LGHNT and FRNRAP. V was cut by 3 bases and J by 0 bases, with 15 bases left in between. The CDR3 reads CASGLVTGKTSGNTIYF. The CDR3 DNA is TGTGCTAGTGGTTTAGTAACAGGGAAGACCTCTGGAAACACCATATATTTT.

The chain is built from TRBV28 and TRBJ1-5; 9 nucleotides line up with TRBD1. V dropped 6 bases and J dropped 1; count of bases not matched to a gene: 10. CDR3 length equals 17 residues. CDR1 and CDR2 from the germline V gene are MDHEN and SYDVKM. Here the CDR3 reads CASRQIQGAISNQPQHF. The CDR3 DNA reads as TGTGCCAGCAGGCAAATACAGGGGGCAATAAGCAATCAGCCCCAGCATTTT.

The rearrangement uses TRBV3-1 (or the pseudogene TRBV3-2) and TRBJ1-4; D is perhaps TRBD1 (5 bases). Germline lookup yields CDR1 LGHDT and CDR2 YNNKEL (reference sequence). This CDR3 spans 17 amino acids. Trimming took 2 bases from V and 6 from J, leaving 19 bases between them. The CDR3 region is CASSQRTEWGYHEKLFF. The CDR3 DNA is TGTGCCAGCAGCCAACGTACGGAATGGGGCTATCATGAAAAACTGTTTTTT.

The genes are TRBV27 and TRBJ1-1; 8 nucleotides agree with TRBD1. The CDR3 is 11 residues long. V gave up 8 bases and J gave up 9 bases; unmatched junction bases: 5. Per germline, CDR1 MNHEY and CDR2 SMNVEV (reference sequence). The CDR3 DNA reads as TGTGCCAGCGGAAGACAGGGGCAAGCTTTCTTT. Residues: CASGRQGQAFF.

V and J are TRBV24-1 and TRBJ2-2, with D possibly TRBD2 on 5 matching bases. The CDR3 contains 14 residues. Trimming removed 8 bases at V and 5 bases at J, with 14 bases between. Per the germline V gene, CDR1 is KGHDR and CDR2 is SFDVKD. The CDR3 is CATTGPSGTGELFF. DNA for the CDR3: TGTGCCACCACCGGTCCGTCGGGGACCGGGGAGCTGTTTTTT.

The chain uses TRBV7-9 and TRBJ1-2; D gene uncertain. V was pared by 5 bases and J by 0 bases, with 10 bases between. The CDR3 contains 14 residues. The V gene's germline CDR1 is SEHNR and CDR2 FQNEAQ (reference sequence). This chain's CDR3 is CASSLVLSNYGYTF. The CDR3 DNA follows: TGTGCCAGCAGCCTAGTCTTGTCTAACTATGGCTACACCTTC.

V usage is TRBV3-1 (or the pseudogene TRBV3-2) and J usage is TRBJ2-4; a possible D gene is TRBD1 (5 bases). The germline V gene has CDR1 LGHDT and CDR2 YNNKEL (reference sequence). The CDR3 covers 14 residues. Trimming cost V 2 bases and J 9 bases, with 14 bases left between them. The CDR3 reads CASSQQHGASIQYF. The CDR3 nucleotides read TGTGCCAGCAGCCAACAACATGGGGCTAGCATTCAGTACTTC.

The sample holds a few counts of this clone. The J gene is TRBJ2-2, the V gene TRBV7-7; 8 nucleotides line up with TRBD1. CDR1 is SSHAT, CDR2 FNYEAQ, per germline (reference sequence). Trimming removed 5 bases from V and 5 bases from J; junction bases left unmatched: 4. The CDR3 totals 14 residues. The DNA for the CDR3 is TGTGCCAGCAGCCGCGGACAGGGAACCGGGGAGCTGTTTTTT. Its translation is CASSRGQGTGELFF.

The chain recombines TRBV5-6 with TRBJ2-1; no definite D call. The germline V and J ends were trimmed by 4 bases and 7 bases, with 9 bases remaining between them. This CDR3 has 12 residues. CDR1 and CDR2 from the germline V gene are SGHDT and YYEEEE. Here the CDR3 reads CASSQKRNEQFF. The CDR3, as DNA: TGTGCCAGCAGCCAGAAGCGAAATGAGCAGTTCTTC.

The V call is TRBV19, the J call TRBJ1-4, with D possibly being TRBD1 (5 bases). V gave up 8 bases and J gave up 5 bases, with 24 bases separating them. This CDR3 has 17 amino acids. In germline, CDR1 is LNHDA, CDR2 SQIVND (reference sequence). The CDR3 protein is CASSTGGSAQINEKLFF. CDR3 in DNA: TGTGCCAGTTCTACGGGGGGGTCCGCCCAGATAAATGAAAAACTGTTTTTT.

This clone was seen more than once but under ten times. The chain has TRBV29-1 and TRBJ1-2, with 9 bases aligning to TRBD1. In germline, CDR1 is SQVTM, CDR2 ANQGSEA. The CDR3 runs to 14 residues. The junction had 7 bases not matched to a gene; V was cut back by 4 bases and J by 4 bases. For the CDR3, the DNA is TGCAGCGTTGTCGCGCGGGACAGGGCCTATGGCTACACCTTC. It yields the protein CSVVARDRAYGYTF.

V and J are TRBV19 and TRBJ1-1; TRBD1 might be the D (5 bases). V dropped 2 bases and J dropped 0 bases, with 13 bases sitting between them. In germline, CDR1 is LNHDA, CDR2 SQIVND (reference sequence). The CDR3 spans 16 residues. CDR3 nucleotides: TGTGCCAGTAGTATATATGGGGGGTCCCTGAACACTGAAGCTTTCTTT. Protein product: CASSIYGGSLNTEAFF.

The chain links TRBV24-1 to TRBJ2-3, with a weak D call TRBD1 (5 bases). This CDR3 region has 15 residues. V was shortened by 7 bases and J by 2 bases, with 15 bases between the two germline ends. Germline V gene sequence: CDR1 KGHDR, CDR2 SFDVKD. The CDR3 sequence: CATRAPGLVTDTQYF. DNA for the CDR3: TGTGCCACCAGAGCTCCAGGGCTTGTCACAGATACGCAGTATTTT.

In this sample, this clone turned up a few times. The gene calls are TRBV25-1 and TRBJ1-5, with D uncertain. The CDR3 is made up of 13 amino acids. The V and J ends lost 4 bases and 7 bases respectively, with 11 bases between them. Germline V gene sequence: CDR1 MGHDK, CDR2 SYGVNS. The CDR3 DNA reads TGTGCCAGCAGTGTGGGGAGCGGGCAGCCCCAGCATTTT. Translated, it gives CASSVGSGQPQHF.

There are many counts of this clone. The rearrangement links TRBV19 to TRBJ2-7, with TRBD1 matching 8 bases. The CDR3 is 17 residues long. J was trimmed by 6 bases and V by 3 bases; bases with no gene match: 16. Germline lookup yields CDR1 LNHDA and CDR2 SQIVND (reference sequence). CDR3 nucleotides: TGTGCCAGTAGTATCCGGGGGACAGGAGGAAGGGGAGGCGAGCAGTACTTC. This codes for CASSIRGTGGRGGEQYF.

J is TRBJ1-1 and V is TRBV28; 8 bases align to TRBD1. Germline CDR1 is MDHEN and CDR2 is SYDVKM. The CDR3 spans 16 residues. The junction had 12 bases not matched to a gene; V was cut back by 4 bases and J by 5 bases. The CDR3 nucleotides read TGTGCCAGCAGTTCCGGACAGGGATCTTGGGGAACTGAAGCTTTCTTT. Translation gives CASSSGQGSWGTEAFF.

DNA of the CDR3: TGTGCCAGTAGTTCCTCAGCATCCAAGAGCGATGGCTACACCTTC. It codes for CASSSSASKSDGYTF. The V call is TRBV19, the J call TRBJ1-2; no reliable D call. The CDR3 sequence is 15 residues long. Trimming left V 5 bases short and J 6 bases short, with 19 bases between. From germline, CDR1 is LNHDA and CDR2 SQIVND (reference sequence).

CDR3 region: CASSIIARPDGYTF. The CDR3 bases are TGTGCCAGTAGTATCATAGCACGGCCAGATGGCTACACCTTC. V usage is TRBV19 and J usage is TRBJ1-2; no clear D gene. From germline, CDR1 is LNHDA and CDR2 SQIVND (reference sequence). The V gene lost 3 bases and the J gene lost 6 bases, with 14 bases spanning the gap. This CDR3 contains 14 residues.

V is TRBV7-3 and J is TRBJ2-1; D is unclear. The V end lost 5 bases, the J end lost 5 bases, and 7 bases lay between the germline ends. The CDR3 runs 12 residues. Germline CDR1 and CDR2: SGHTA and FQGTGA. CDR3 region: CASSVNNNEQFF. The CDR3 nucleotides are TGTGCCAGCAGCGTCAACAACAATGAGCAGTTCTTC.

The V gene is TRBV24-1, the J gene TRBJ1-1, with D possibly matching TRBD1 (6 bases). CDR3 size: 13 residues. The V gene's germline CDR1 is KGHDR and CDR2 SFDVKD. V dropped 7 bases and J dropped 7 bases, with 15 bases sitting between them. CDR3 amino acids: CATRAGTRNEAFF. The CDR3 DNA reads TGTGCCACCAGAGCTGGGACAAGGAATGAAGCTTTCTTT.

The CDR3 DNA sequence: TGTGCCAGCAGTGCTACTAACTATGGCTACACCTTC. Translating gives CASSATNYGYTF. The chain carries TRBV25-1 and TRBJ1-2, with no clear D. Germline CDR1 reads MGHDK; CDR2 reads SYGVNS. Trimming shortened V by 4 bases and J by 0 bases, and 3 bases separated the two germline ends. The CDR3 runs to 12 residues.

V gene TRBV20-1 combines with J gene TRBJ2-1; the match to TRBD2 covers 12 bases. With 3 bases clipped from V and 7 bases from J, the junction kept 13 bases outside the gene matches. CDR3 length: 17 residues. Germline V gene sequence: CDR1 DFQATT, CDR2 SNEGSKA (reference sequence). CDR3 DNA sequence: TGCAGTGCTAGTGTGGCTAGCGGGAGGGCCTCTAAGAATGAGCAGTTCTTC. It is translated as CSASVASGRASKNEQFF.

CDR3 in DNA: TGTGCCAGCAGTGAATATAAAGGAGGGGCGCGCGGAACTGGCTACACCTTC. The encoded protein is CASSEYKGGARGTGYTF. The J gene is TRBJ1-2, the V gene TRBV25-1; a weak D match, TRBD1 (5 bases). Germline V gene data show CDR1 as MGHDK and CDR2 as SYGVNS. The CDR3 spans 17 residues. With 0 bases removed from V and 7 bases from J, the gap between germline ends came to 21 bases.

This chain uses TRBV6-1 with TRBJ1-1; D gene uncertain. Germline V gene data show CDR1 as MNHNS and CDR2 as SASEGT. V was trimmed by 3 bases and J by 5 bases, leaving 16 bases between them. The CDR3 runs 15 residues. CDR3 protein: CASSDWAAAGTEAFF. In nucleotides, the CDR3 is TGTGCCAGCAGTGATTGGGCGGCTGCGGGTACTGAAGCTTTCTTT.

The rearrangement links TRBV27 to TRBJ2-3; the match to TRBD2 covers 9 bases. Germline CDR1 MNHEY, CDR2 SMNVEV (reference sequence). Trimming cost V 3 bases and J 3 bases; bases outside gene matches: 7. The CDR3 sequence is 16 residues long. The CDR3: CASSLLAGILTDTQYF. The CDR3 nucleotides read TGTGCCAGCAGTTTGCTAGCGGGAATACTTACAGATACGCAGTATTTT.

The chain combines TRBV7-9 with TRBJ1-1, with 7 bases that match TRBD1. The CDR3 has 14 residues. J lost 4 bases, V lost 2 bases, and 4 bases had no gene match. CDR1 and CDR2 from the germline V gene are SEHNR and FQNEAQ (reference sequence). The CDR3 bases are TGTGCCAGCAGCTTAATCGCAGGGGGCACTGAAGCTTTCTTT. Translation gives CASSLIAGGTEAFF.

The rearrangement links TRBV5-1 to TRBJ1-4; 8 nucleotides align to TRBD1. Germline V CDR1 and CDR2: SGHRS, YFSETQ. V dropped 7 bases and J dropped 3; count of bases not matched to a gene: 5. This CDR3 comprises 14 residues. CDR3 DNA: TGCGCCAGCGCCTCAGGGGGCCCTAATGAAAAACTGTTTTTT. Translated, it gives CASASGGPNEKLFF.

The CDR3 loop reads CASSPHGGRVRDSPLHF. In DNA, the CDR3 is TGCGCCAGCAGCCCACATGGGGGCCGAGTTCGTGATTCACCCCTCCACTTT. The chain carries TRBV4-1 and TRBJ1-6; TRBD1 is a possible D gene (6 bases). This CDR3 spans 17 amino acids. From germline, CDR1 is MGHRA and CDR2 YSYEKL. The V gene lost 4 bases and the J gene lost 8 bases, with 21 bases spanning the gap.